This T cell receptor beta chain stems from a study of shared clonotypes between healthy human individuals. Notes on the study in general: Sequencing of the sorted subsets was shown by rarefaction to be incomplete despite large depth.

This table comes from immunoSEQ multiplex PCR, and its TCRdb copy is limited to in-frame clones, with some not included. Among nearly 1,000,000 clones listed, 70% to 85% were seen once. About this clone itself: The antigen is unknown. One junction end disagrees with the germline gene, perhaps due to a read error.

What was sequenced was memory CD4+ T cells sorted from blood. Documented subset: CD45RA-negative fraction. The source of this sequence is a man younger than 30 in good health.

The CDR3, as DNA: TGTGCCAGCTCACCACTGCCCCGGGACAGGTTCTCCTTT. It codes for CASSPLPRDRFSF. V and J are TRBV18 and TRBJ1-1, with 8 bases fitting TRBD1. Germline values: CDR1 KGHSH, CDR2 LQKENI. The CDR3 is 13 residues long.